The rows below give T cell receptor beta chains drawn from one sample of a study of cytomegalovirus exposure and HLA in healthy donors. Libraries were prepared by immunoSEQ multiplex PCR; TCRdb keeps only in-frame clonotypes and omits some of them. There are roughly 180,000 clones in the sample; approximately 80% occur only once, and approximately 1.2% lies in the top ten. Sequencing was done on a sample of PBMCs. The receptors shown here come from a boy aged 2 to 10 in good health and CMV-seronegative. Both conserved end residues are part of each CDR3. The D gene is left open where the match is weak.

d_call	j_call	v_call	cdr3_aa	cdr3_nt
TRBD2	TRBJ2-1	TRBV7-8	CASSQTGLAGGYNEQFF	TGTGCCAGCAGCCAAACCGGACTAGCGGGAGGGTACAATGAGCAGTTCTTC
.	TRBJ2-1	TRBV21-1	CASSKDDRGQKFF	TGTGCCAGCAGCAAAGATGATAGGGGACAGAAGTTCTTC
.	TRBJ1-2	TRBV27	CASSTRDTYGYTF	TGTGCCAGCAGTACCAGGGATACGTATGGCTACACCTTC
.	TRBJ2-1	TRBV4-3	CASSRNHLTQSYNEQFF	TGCGCCAGCAGCCGCAACCATTTGACACAGTCATACAATGAGCAGTTCTTC
.	TRBJ2-7	TRBV4-3	CASSISPRTVYEQYF	TGCGCCAGCAGCATTTCTCCCAGGACAGTCTACGAGCAGTACTTC
TRBD1	TRBJ1-2	TRBV9	CASSVSETGVDGYTF	TGTGCCAGCAGCGTGAGCGAGACAGGGGTCGATGGCTACACCTTC
.	TRBJ1-6	TRBV6-4	CASSDSAGDNSPLHF	TGTGCCAGCAGTGACTCGGCAGGGGACAATTCACCCCTCCACTTT
.	TRBJ2-1	TRBV7-9	CASSGGDISYNEQFF	TGTGCCAGCAGCGGGGGGGACATCTCCTACAATGAGCAGTTCTTC
TRBD1	TRBJ1-1	TRBV19	CASSPGTGVNTEAFF	TGTGCCAGTAGTCCTGGAACAGGGGTGAACACTGAAGCTTTCTTT
TRBD1	TRBJ2-1	TRBV29-1	CSVGTGPGPNEQFF	TGCAGCGTTGGGACAGGGCCAGGTCCCAATGAGCAGTTCTTC
TRBD2	TRBJ2-3	TRBV4-1	CASSLGLAGGPSTDTQYF	TGCGCCAGCAGCCTGGGACTAGCGGGAGGGCCCTCCACAGATACGCAGTATTTT